These 16 T cell receptor beta chains share one sample of origin, sequenced in a study of cytomegalovirus exposure and HLA in healthy donors. PCR primers comprised 60 Vbeta and 13 Jbeta primers. Data came from immunoSEQ multiplex PCR; TCRdb stores just in-frame clones and leaves some out. In the table there are 130,000 or so clones, about 73% of which are singletons. Sequenced sample: PBMCs. The receptors shown here come from a middle-aged woman in good health and CMV-seropositive.

The chain couples TRBV6-1 to TRBJ1-4; a weak D match, TRBD1 (5 bases). The V gene lost 1 base and the J gene lost 3 bases, with 9 bases spanning the gap. There are 15 residues in the CDR3. Germline CDR1 and CDR2: MNHNS and SASEGT. CDR3 in DNA: TGTGCCAGCAGTGAAGGGGCACAGGCTAATGAAAAACTGTTTTTT. Amino acid sequence: CASSEGAQANEKLFF.

The chain recombines TRBV15 with TRBJ1-1; 7 bases map to TRBD1. Germline V CDR1 and CDR2: LNHNV, YYDKDF (reference sequence). This CDR3 has 16 residues. V shed 5 bases and J 3 bases; nucleotides not matched to a gene: 12. The DNA for the CDR3 is TGTGCCACCAGCGGCATTATGACAGGGACGTACACTGAAGCTTTCTTT. Its protein product is CATSGIMTGTYTEAFF.

This CDR3 is CASIELPREKLFF. For the CDR3, the DNA is TGCGCCAGCATTGAGCTCCCTCGGGAAAAACTGTTTTTT. J is TRBJ1-4 and V is TRBV23-1; D is unclear. TRBV23-1 has ORF status, its function being uncertain. The V gene lost 7 bases and the J gene lost 8 bases, with 14 bases spanning the gap. The CDR3 is 13 amino acids.

The chain is built from TRBV7-9 and TRBJ2-1; TRBD2 matches 10 bases. The CDR3 spans 15 residues. V was clipped by 2 bases and J by 5 bases; unmatched bases: 3. The germline V gene encodes CDR1 SEHNR and CDR2 FQNEAQ (reference sequence). The CDR3, as DNA: TGTGCCAGCAGCTTACGGACTAGCGGAGACAATGAGCAGTTCTTC. It codes for CASSLRTSGDNEQFF.

This clone has just a few counts. The chain couples TRBV30 to TRBJ2-7, with 9 nucleotides matching TRBD1. The V segment lost 1 base and the J segment 1 base; nucleotides outside the gene matches: 2. CDR3 size: 14 residues. Germline lookup yields CDR1 GTSNPN and CDR2 SVGIG (reference sequence). For the CDR3, the DNA is TGTGCCTGGAGTGCCGGGACAGGGTCCTACGAGCAGTACTTC. Translated: CAWSAGTGSYEQYF.

The chain is built from TRBV28 and TRBJ2-7, with a tentative D call TRBD2 (6 bases). CDR1 and CDR2 (germline): MDHEN, SYDVKM. The V end lost 4 bases, the J end lost 2 bases, and 24 bases lay between the germline ends. The CDR3 totals 18 residues. CDR3 sequence: CASSSSSASPPGTYEQYF. CDR3 nucleotide sequence: TGTGCCAGCAGTTCTTCTAGCGCGAGTCCCCCCGGGACCTACGAGCAGTACTTC.

This clone was counted a few times. The chain combines TRBV19 with TRBJ1-1; a weak D match, TRBD1 (6 bases). Germline V gives CDR1 LNHDA, CDR2 SQIVND (reference sequence). The V and J ends lost 4 bases and 1 base respectively, with 10 bases between them. The CDR3 consists of 14 residues. CDR3 sequence (DNA): TGTGCCAGTAGTAAACAGGGTGAGAACACTGAAGCTTTCTTT. Encoded protein: CASSKQGENTEAFF. The variable domain in full, with the rest retrieved from reference TRBV19 and TRBJ1-1, is DGGITQSPKYLFRKEGQNVTLSCEQNLNHDAMYWYRQDPGQGLRLIYYSQIVNDFQKGDIAEGYSVSREKKESFPLTVTSAQKNPTAFYLCASSKQGENTEAFFGQGTRLTVV.

The chain carries TRBV4-1 and TRBJ1-2; D is perhaps TRBD1 (5 bases). This CDR3 is built from 14 residues. From germline, CDR1 is MGHRA and CDR2 YSYEKL. V was pared by 1 base and J by 4 bases, with 10 bases between. CDR3 nucleotide sequence: TGCGCCAGCAGCCAAGGTCATCAGGGCTATGGCTACACCTTC. Amino acids: CASSQGHQGYGYTF.

This sequence joins TRBV25-1 and TRBJ1-2; TRBD1 is a possible D gene (6 bases). From germline, CDR1 is MGHDK and CDR2 SYGVNS. This CDR3 has 14 amino acids. The V end lost 4 bases, the J end lost 0 bases, and 9 bases lay between the germline ends. The chain's CDR3 is CASSADRANYGYTF. The CDR3 DNA reads as TGTGCCAGCAGTGCGGACAGAGCTAACTATGGCTACACCTTC.

This chain joins TRBV5-1 and TRBJ1-4; 7 bases align to TRBD1. This CDR3 contains 16 residues. Germline CDR1 reads SGHRS; CDR2 reads YFSETQ. V gave up 5 bases and J gave up 5 bases; unmatched junction bases: 12. CDR3 loop: CASRAIPGQINEKLFF. The CDR3 DNA reads as TGCGCCAGCAGGGCAATCCCGGGACAGATAAATGAAAAACTGTTTTTT.

This sequence joins TRBV10-3 and TRBJ1-1; no clear D. V was pared by 2 bases and J by 4 bases, with 14 bases between. The germline CDR1 and CDR2 sequences are ENHRY and SYGVKD. CDR3 length: 15 residues. The CDR3 DNA reads as TGTGCCATCAGTGAGGTTGGAGGATGGGGCACTGAAGCTTTCTTT. The encoded protein is CAISEVGGWGTEAFF.

J is TRBJ2-5 and V is TRBV6-5; D is ambiguous. Germline CDR1 MNHEY, CDR2 SVGAGI. Between the trimmed V and J ends, which lost 2 bases and 5 bases, there was a span of 18 bases. The CDR3 consists of 16 residues. CDR3 sequence: CASSYQSARRKETQYF. In DNA form, the CDR3 reads TGTGCCAGCAGTTACCAATCCGCCAGGCGCAAGGAGACCCAGTACTTC.

This clone was counted only a few times. The gene calls are TRBV11-2 and TRBJ1-4, with D hard to call. The CDR3 length is 15 residues. The germline V and J ends were trimmed by 6 bases and 10 bases, with 21 bases remaining between them. Germline V gives CDR1 SGHAT, CDR2 FQNNGV. Written as DNA, the CDR3 is TGTGCCAGCAGACCAGCAGGTGTTAGTTATGGAAAACTGTTTTTT. As protein: CASRPAGVSYGKLFF.

The chain has TRBV28 and TRBJ1-4; D remains ambiguous. V lost 6 bases and J lost 0, with 11 bases in between. Germline CDR1 and CDR2: MDHEN and SYDVKM. CDR3 length: 15 residues. As DNA, the CDR3 is TGTGCCAGCAGGTCGAGGGTTACAACTAATGAAAAACTGTTTTTT. It encodes CASRSRVTTNEKLFF.

This sequence joins TRBV19 and TRBJ2-7; 8 positions agree with TRBD2. Germline V CDR1 and CDR2: LNHDA, SQIVND (reference sequence). The CDR3 extends over 14 amino acids. J lost 2 bases, V lost 7 bases, and 7 bases had no gene match. CDR3 sequence reads: CASKKAGGTYEQYF. The CDR3 nucleotides are TGTGCCAGTAAAAAGGCGGGAGGCACCTACGAGCAGTACTTC.

V gene TRBV6-1 combines with J gene TRBJ2-1; 10 bases map to TRBD2. The germline V gene encodes CDR1 MNHNS and CDR2 SASEGT. CDR3 length: 17 residues. J gave up 7 bases and V 0 bases, and 9 bases lay outside the gene matches. The CDR3 DNA reads TGTGCCAGCAGTGAAGCGCGGCTAGCGGGAGCGGGGAATGAGCAGTTCTTC. Translating gives CASSEARLAGAGNEQFF.